The rows below give T cell receptor beta chains drawn from one sample of a study of human T cells and chemical hapten exposure. From the RACE reads, TCRdb called clonotypes with MiXCR, one entry per CDR3 protein. The data hold tens of thousands of distinct CDR3 sequences, with 13% observed a single time. This material consisted of whole blood, taken in connection with sensitization to the hapten diphenylcyclopropenone (DPC). The origin of the receptors is a woman in her forties or fifties with alopecia areata. Some clones in this sample may be carry-over from other donors' samples. The CDR3 runs from the conserved cysteine through the conserved F or W. D genes are given only for firm matches. Rows give clone size only sometimes, using once, few, many, or a class for an expanded clone.

15,TRBJ2-2,TRBV2,NA,NA,TGTGCCAGCATTCGGCAGGGGGAGGGCACCGGGGAGCTGTTTTTT,CASIRQGEGTGELFF
14,TRBJ2-7,TRBV5-1,few,TRBD2,TGCGCCAGCAGCTTGACCCTAGGGACTAACGAGCAGTACTTC,CASSLTLGTNEQYF
14,TRBJ1-1,TRBV18,NA,NA,TGTGCCAGCTCAGGGGGGGCTATGAACACTGAAGCTTTCTTT,CASSGGAMNTEAFF
12,TRBJ2-7,TRBV20-1,few,NA,TGCAGTGCCGACTACAGGGCAGACGAGCAGTACTTC,CSADYRADEQYF
13,TRBJ1-5,TRBV12-3/TRBV12-4,NA,NA,TGTGCCAGCAGTTTATCGGGCTATCAGCCCCAGCATTTT,CASSLSGYQPQHF
15,TRBJ2-1,TRBV29-1,few,NA,TGCAGCGTTGAAAGTCCGCGGAAAGCAAGCAATGAGCAGTTCTTC,CSVESPRKASNEQFF
14,TRBJ1-4,TRBV2,many,NA,TGTGCCAGCAGTGATTCCCCGGCGAATTTTGTACTGTTTTTT,CASSDSPANFVLFF
15,TRBJ2-5,TRBV6-6,NA,NA,TGTGCCAGCCGTACGTCAGGACAGTTACAAGAGACCCAGTACTTC,CASRTSGQLQETQYF
15,TRBJ2-7,TRBV5-5,many,TRBD1,TGTGCCAGCAGCTTCATCGGGACAGGGGCGGACGAGCAGTACTTC,CASSFIGTGADEQYF
14,TRBJ1-6,TRBV30,few,NA,TGTGCCTGGAATCAGCCGGTGGGCAATTCACCCCTCCACTTT,CAWNQPVGNSPLHF
16,TRBJ2-1,TRBV20-1,many,TRBD2,TGCAGTGCTACCCCGGGACTAGCGGGCCCGGCCCCTGAGCAGTTCTTC,CSATPGLAGPAPEQFF
16,TRBJ2-2,TRBV4-1,NA,TRBD2,TGCGCCAGCAGCCAAGAGCTAGCGGGGAACACCGGGGAGCTGTTTTTT,CASSQELAGNTGELFF
11,TRBJ2-7,TRBV25-1,many,NA,TGTGCCAGCAGTGAGAGAGGTGAGCAGTACTTC,CASSERGEQYF
11,TRBJ2-1,TRBV20-1,few,NA,TGCAGTGCTCCGAAATACAATGAGCAGTTCTTC,CSAPKYNEQFF
15,TRBJ2-2,TRBV6-2/TRBV6-3,NA,NA,TGTGCCATTCAGGGGCGCAGCGCGAACACCGGGGAGCTGTTTTTT,CAIQGRSANTGELFF
10,TRBJ2-1,TRBV20-1,few,NA,TGCAGTGCCGCGTTTTATGAGCAGTTCTTC,CSAAFYEQFF
17,TRBJ2-2,TRBV6-5,NA,TRBD2,TGTGCCAGCAGCCCCATCCTGGGCCGTACTAGCGTCGGGGAGCTGTTTTTT,CASSPILGRTSVGELFF
10,TRBJ1-1,TRBV29-1,many,NA,TGCAGCGTTCTGCAACGGGGGGCTTTCTTT,CSVLQRGAFF
17,TRBJ2-2,TRBV20-1,few,TRBD2,TGCAGTGCTAGACTGACTAGCGGGAGACCGGGCACCGGGGAGCTGTTTTTT,CSARLTSGRPGTGELFF
14,TRBJ2-7,TRBV6-2/TRBV6-3,NA,TRBD1,TGTGCCAGCAGTTCCATGGGACAGGGGTCCGAGCAGTACTTC,CASSSMGQGSEQYF
14,TRBJ2-3,TRBV20-1,few,NA,TGCAGTGCTAGGGGGATAAGAAGCACAGATACGCAGTATTTT,CSARGIRSTDTQYF
13,TRBJ2-2,TRBV19,many,TRBD2,TGTGCCAGCATAGCGGGTAACACCGGGGAGCTGTTTTTT,CASIAGNTGELFF
16,TRBJ1-5,TRBV12-3/TRBV12-4,NA,NA,TGTGCCAGCAGTTTAACCCATACGGGGGCGCGACAGCCCCAGCATTTT,CASSLTHTGARQPQHF
13,TRBJ2-7,TRBV4-2,many,TRBD1,TGTGCCAGCAGCCTCGGGACAGACTACGAGCAGTACTTC,CASSLGTDYEQYF
16,TRBJ2-2,TRBV5-1,few,NA,TGCGCCAGCAGCTTCTTGCTACAAGGCAACACCGGGGAGCTGTTTTTT,CASSFLLQGNTGELFF
14,TRBJ2-7,TRBV20-1,few,NA,TGCAGTGCCCCCCGTTTTGTGGGGGCTGGAGAGCAGTACTTC,CSAPRFVGAGEQYF
19,TRBJ1-4,TRBV14,NA,NA,TGTGCCAGCAGCCAAGATCGGACGAGGCCAGAAGCAACTAATGAAAAACTGTTTTTT,CASSQDRTRPEATNEKLFF
14,TRBJ1-2,TRBV3-1,few,NA,TGTGCCAGCAGCCAAGCCGCAGGGAACTATGGCTACACCTTC,CASSQAAGNYGYTF
13,TRBJ1-1,TRBV29-1,NA,NA,TGCAGCGCTCAACGAGGAGGAGACACTGAAGCTTTCTTT,CSAQRGGDTEAFF
15,TRBJ2-4,TRBV20-1,few,TRBD1,TGCAGTGCGGAAGGACAGGGGTGGGTCAAAAACATTCAGTACTTC,CSAEGQGWVKNIQYF
15,TRBJ1-1,TRBV5-4,many,NA,TGTGCCAGCAGCCCACTCGTGCAGTCGAACACTGAAGCTTTCTTT,CASSPLVQSNTEAFF
15,TRBJ2-5,TRBV2,many,NA,TGTGCCAGCATAGAGGGCCCAGGCCACCAAGAGACCCAGTACTTC,CASIEGPGHQETQYF
15,TRBJ2-7,TRBV10-3,few,TRBD1,TGTGCCATCAGTGTTACCCGGGACAGGGGTACCGAGCAGTACTTC,CAISVTRDRGTEQYF
14,TRBJ2-1,TRBV3-1,NA,NA,TGTGCCAGCAGCCAAGTTCAGGGTATCCATGAGCAGTTCTTC,CASSQVQGIHEQFF
15,TRBJ1-2,TRBV3-1,NA,TRBD1,TGTGCCAGCAGCCCTACCGGGACAGGGGGCAATGGCTACACCTTC,CASSPTGTGGNGYTF
14,TRBJ2-7,TRBV6-1,NA,NA,TGTGCCAGCAGTGAAGCCCCGGACCTCTACGAGCAGTACTTC,CASSEAPDLYEQYF
14,TRBJ2-3,TRBV24-1,many,TRBD2,TGTGCCACCCAGCGGGACGCAAACACAGATACGCAGTATTTT,CATQRDANTDTQYF
15,TRBJ1-4,TRBV28,NA,NA,TGTGCCAGCAGCCCTGACTATTCCACTAATGAAAAACTGTTTTTT,CASSPDYSTNEKLFF
13,TRBJ1-1,TRBV18,NA,TRBD1,TGTGCCAGCTCACCCAACAGGGGCACTGAAGCTTTCTTT,CASSPNRGTEAFF
19,TRBJ1-1,TRBV21-1,NA,NA,TGTGCCAGCAGCAAATTTTCTATCCGGTCGTCAGACATGAACACTGAAGCTTTCTTT,CASSKFSIRSSDMNTEAFF
17,TRBJ2-1,TRBV5-1,few,NA,TGCGCCAGCAGCTTAGAGGCTCACAGTACCCAACCCAATGAGCAGTTCTTC,CASSLEAHSTQPNEQFF
16,TRBJ2-1,TRBV5-5,many,NA,TGTGCCAGCAGCAAAGAGGGGTTAACCTCCTACAATGAGCAGTTCTTC,CASSKEGLTSYNEQFF
16,TRBJ2-7,TRBV12-3/TRBV12-4,many,TRBD1,TGTGCCAGCAGAACCACTAGACAGGGGCCGTCCTACGAGCAGTACTTC,CASRTTRQGPSYEQYF
17,TRBJ2-1,TRBV6-5,NA,NA,TGTGCCAGCAGTTACAGTAGGAGGAGAAGCTCCTACAATGAGCAGTTCTTC,CASSYSRRRSSYNEQFF
14,TRBJ2-1,TRBV6-4,NA,NA,TGTGCCAGCAGTGCAAACTCCCTACTGGATGAGCAGTTCTTC,CASSANSLLDEQFF
13,TRBJ2-5,TRBV7-9,many,NA,TGTGCCAGCAGCTCGAGCCCGGGGCCCACCCAGTACTTC,CASSSSPGPTQYF
13,TRBJ2-1,TRBV20-1,many,TRBD2,TGCAGCGCAGACCAGCGGGAGGACAATGAGCAGTTCTTC,CSADQREDNEQFF
15,TRBJ2-1,TRBV6-2/TRBV6-3,few,TRBD2,TGTGCCAGCAGGCCTTCGGGGGGCTCCTACAATGAGCAGTTCTTC,CASRPSGGSYNEQFF
13,TRBJ2-1,TRBV20-1,many,NA,TGCAGTGCTATGGGACTCTCAACCAAGGAGCAGTTCTTC,CSAMGLSTKEQFF
15,TRBJ2-3,TRBV12-3/TRBV12-4,NA,TRBD2,TGTGCCAGCAGTCAAATCGGCGGGAGGGCAAATACGCAGTATTTT,CASSQIGGRANTQYF
14,TRBJ1-5,TRBV7-8,many,NA,TGTGCCAGCAGCTTATTGGGGGGCGGGCAGCCCCAGCATTTT,CASSLLGGGQPQHF
15,TRBJ1-5,TRBV28,many,TRBD1,TGTGCCAGCACCCTAGGGGGACAGAACTATCTGGCCCAGCATTTT,CASTLGGQNYLAQHF
15,TRBJ2-1,TRBV20-1,many,TRBD2,TGCAGTGCTGTACTAGCGGGAGGCTCCTACAATGAGCAGTTCTTC,CSAVLAGGSYNEQFF
15,TRBJ1-5,TRBV7-9,few,NA,TGTGCCAGCAGCTTAGGTACTGGGATCAATCAGCCCCAGCATTTT,CASSLGTGINQPQHF
14,TRBJ2-2,TRBV29-1,NA,NA,TGCAGCGTTGGATCGGGTACGAACACCGGGGAGCTGTTTTTT,CSVGSGTNTGELFF
15,TRBJ1-5,TRBV12-3/TRBV12-4,many,NA,TGTGCCAGCAGTCCCAGTGAAGGGGAGAACCAGCCCCAGCATTTT,CASSPSEGENQPQHF
12,TRBJ2-1,TRBV27,many,NA,TGTGCCAGCAGGATAGGAGTTGCTGAGCAGTTCTTC,CASRIGVAEQFF
17,TRBJ1-6,TRBV21-1,few,NA,TGTGCCAGCAGCAAAGGGAGCGGGACAGGGTCATATTCACCCCTCCACTTT,CASSKGSGTGSYSPLHF